Presented here are 27 T cell receptor beta chains from one specimen sequenced in a study of CD8 T cells in ankylosing spondylitis. Study-wide findings and caveats: In ankylosing spondylitis blood, a motif of about 8 highly homologous TCR beta variants appeared characteristic.

A single record per CDR3 protein comes from TCRdb applying MiXCR to the 5' RACE reads. The table includes roughly 370,000 distinct CDR3 sequences, 20% to 25% detected once. Their target antigens are unknown. Sequencing was done on a sample of blood, either unsorted or a sorted T cell fraction (not recorded which). The receptors originated from a male donor with ankylosing spondylitis.

In its sample, this clonotype was seen a few times. This rearrangement joins TRBV20-1 to TRBJ2-1, with TRBD2 matching 8 bases. The CDR3 has 14 amino acids. The V and J ends lost 1 base and 7 bases, in that order; junction bases with no gene match: 6. Germline-derived CDR1 and CDR2 are DFQATT and SNEGSKA (reference sequence). CDR3 in amino acids: CSARVSGRRNEQFF. The CDR3 DNA reads TGCAGTGCTAGAGTGAGCGGGAGAAGGAATGAGCAGTTCTTC.

This clonotype was recorded a few times. The chain combines TRBV11-3 with TRBJ2-4, with D possibly being TRBD1 or TRBD2 (5 bases each). CDR3 length: 14 amino acids. Germline V CDR1 and CDR2: SGHNT, YENEEA. Between the trimmed V and J ends, which lost 4 bases and 6 bases, there was a span of 13 bases. CDR3 amino acids: CASSWGPRGNIQYF. The CDR3 nucleotides read TGTGCCAGCAGCTGGGGACCGAGGGGAAACATTCAGTACTTC.

The V and J genes are TRBV10-3 and TRBJ1-5; TRBD1 matches at 10 bases. The CDR3 is made up of 15 amino acids. Germline V CDR1 and CDR2: ENHRY, SYGVKD. V lost 6 bases, J lost 6 bases, and 8 bases stayed unmatched. CDR3 region: CAISRQGAASQPQHF. The CDR3 DNA reads TGTGCCATCAGCAGACAGGGGGCGGCAAGTCAGCCCCAGCATTTT.

This chain uses TRBV2 with TRBJ1-5; D possibly corresponds to TRBD1 (6 bases). V was clipped by 6 bases and J by 6 bases, with 12 bases between them. CDR3 size: 13 residues. Germline loops: CDR1 SNHLY, CDR2 FYNNEI. In nucleotides, the CDR3 is TGTGCCAGCAGCAGGGACATCGCTCAGCCCCAGCATTTT. Translating gives CASSRDIAQPQHF.

J is TRBJ2-1 and V is TRBV11-3; TRBD2 matches at 11 bases. Trimming removed 5 bases from V and 10 bases from J; junction bases left unmatched: 10. The germline gives CDR1 SGHNT, CDR2 YENEEA. The CDR3 has 15 amino acids. CDR3 sequence reads: CASSRTSGSSREQFF. CDR3 DNA sequence: TGTGCCAGCAGCCGAACTAGCGGGAGCTCCCGAGAGCAGTTCTTC.

In the case of this clonotype: The DNA is left out, because the CDR3 cannot be placed on it with certainty; the CDR3 is given as TCRdb lists it. This chain joins TRBV7-8 and TRBJ2-2. The CDR3 spans 16 amino acids, including both terminal residues. CDR1 is SGHVS, CDR2 FQNEAQ, per germline. The CDR3: CASSFDGPFHRGAVFF.

The chain links TRBV29-1 to TRBJ2-2; 11 nucleotides align to TRBD2. Losses at the gene ends were 5 bases for V and 1 base for J; bases not matched to a gene: 0. From germline, CDR1 is SQVTM and CDR2 ANQGSEA. The CDR3 contains 14 residues. CDR3 nucleotide sequence: TGCAGCGTTACTAGCGGGGGGAACACCGGGGAGCTGTTTTTT. It codes for CSVTSGGNTGELFF.

This clonotype was detected a few times. The genes are TRBV11-2 and TRBJ2-5; possibly TRBD1 for D (6 bases). The CDR3 is made up of 16 amino acids. Per the germline V gene, CDR1 is SGHAT and CDR2 is FQNNGV. Between the trimmed V and J ends, which lost 2 bases and 0 bases, there was a span of 13 bases. CDR3 sequence reads: CASSLRGQPYQETQYF. The CDR3 DNA reads as TGTGCCAGCAGCTTACGGGGACAACCGTACCAAGAGACCCAGTACTTC.

The table lists this clonotype with a few counts. This rearrangement joins TRBV7-9 to TRBJ2-1; 9 bases align to TRBD2. This CDR3 has 17 residues. Germline V gives CDR1 SEHNR, CDR2 FQNEAQ (reference sequence). Trimming at V came to 0 bases and at J to 9 bases, leaving 12 bases not matched to a gene. In DNA form, the CDR3 reads TGTGCCAGCAGCTTAGCCCCTCGTAGCGGGAGCGTCGGTGAGCAGTTCTTC. Its protein product is CASSLAPRSGSVGEQFF.

This rearrangement joins TRBV20-1 to TRBJ2-6, with D unclear. The CDR3 has 14 amino acids. V was shortened by 6 bases and J by 4 bases, with 13 bases between the two germline ends. The V gene's germline CDR1 is DFQATT and CDR2 SNEGSKA (reference sequence). CDR3 sequence: CSAQYGPGANVLTF. In DNA form, the CDR3 reads TGCAGTGCACAGTATGGCCCGGGGGCCAACGTCCTGACTTTC.

This rearrangement joins TRBV29-1 to TRBJ2-1; 9 nucleotides agree with TRBD2. Trimming at V came to 7 bases and at J to 2 bases, leaving 12 bases not matched to a gene. The CDR3 covers 16 residues. The V gene's germline CDR1 is SQVTM and CDR2 ANQGSEA. CDR3 protein: CSANLFLAGTYNEQFF. The CDR3 bases are TGCAGCGCAAACCTTTTTCTAGCGGGGACCTACAATGAGCAGTTCTTC.

This clonotype was seen a single time. This chain joins TRBV20-1 and TRBJ2-5; TRBD2 aligns across 9 bases. The ends lost 2 bases at V and 0 bases at J; junction bases unmatched: 4. Germline V gene sequence: CDR1 DFQATT, CDR2 SNEGSKA (reference sequence). The CDR3 has 15 residues. CDR3 sequence: CSARRASGDQETQYF. In nucleotides, the CDR3 is TGCAGTGCTAGAAGGGCTAGCGGGGACCAAGAGACCCAGTACTTC.

V gene TRBV21-1 combines with J gene TRBJ2-7; the table gives TRBD1 as D, unverified against the DNA. TRBV21-1 is an annotated pseudogene. CDR3 length: 11 residues. The CDR3 DNA reads as TGTGCCAGCAGCCCGCCGGGCGAGCAGTACTTC. This gives the protein CASSPPGEQYF.

This clonotype has more than one count but fewer than ten. J is TRBJ1-1 and V is TRBV7-9; no clear D. The CDR3 runs 14 residues. V dropped 5 bases and J dropped 4 bases, with 14 bases sitting between them. Germline lookup yields CDR1 SEHNR and CDR2 FQNEAQ (reference sequence). The CDR3 reads CASSRTNLGTEAFF. Written as DNA, the CDR3 is TGTGCCAGCAGCCGTACCAATTTGGGCACTGAAGCTTTCTTT.

The chain carries TRBV11-1 and TRBJ2-1, with 9 bases fitting TRBD2. This CDR3 contains 17 residues. The germline V gene encodes CDR1 SGHAT and CDR2 FQDESV (reference sequence). The V and J ends lost 2 bases and 10 bases, in that order; junction bases with no gene match: 15. The CDR3 is CASSLFRDRTSVREQFF. Written as DNA, the CDR3 is TGTGCCAGCAGCTTATTCCGAGACAGGACTAGCGTTCGGGAGCAGTTCTTC.

The J gene is TRBJ1-4, the V gene TRBV20-1; TRBD1 aligns across 7 bases. Germline trimming cut 7 bases from V and 4 bases from J; bases unmatched to any gene: 6. Germline V lookup: CDR1 DFQATT, CDR2 SNEGSKA (reference sequence). The CDR3 runs 13 residues. This CDR3 reads CSVGTALNEKLFF. CDR3 bases: TGCAGTGTGGGGACAGCTCTTAATGAAAAACTGTTTTTT.

The chain uses TRBV30 and TRBJ2-1; TRBD2 matches at 8 bases. V shed 2 bases, J shed 7 bases, and the junction held 7 bases outside the gene matches. The CDR3 runs to 14 residues. Germline V gene lookup returns CDR1 GTSNPN and CDR2 SVGIG (reference sequence). The CDR3 loop is CAWSLGLGGNEQFF. In DNA form, the CDR3 reads TGTGCCTGGAGTTTGGGACTAGGCGGGAATGAGCAGTTCTTC.

The chain couples TRBV28 to TRBJ1-1; TRBD1 aligns across 7 bases. The CDR3 has 14 amino acids. The V segment lost 2 bases and the J segment 6 bases; nucleotides outside the gene matches: 6. In germline, CDR1 is MDHEN, CDR2 SYDVKM. CDR3 DNA: TGTGCCAGCAGTTTAGACAGGGTTTTGCCTGAAGCTTTCTTT. This gives the protein CASSLDRVLPEAFF.

The V and J genes are TRBV7-2 and TRBJ2-1, with D possibly being TRBD1 or TRBD2 (5 bases each). The V end was cut by 0 bases, the J end by 3 bases, with 12 bases between. Germline V gene data show CDR1 as SGHTA and CDR2 as FQGNSA. The CDR3 has 16 amino acids. In DNA, the CDR3 is TGTGCCAGCAGCTTAGCTCGGGACCCTAGCTACAATGAGCAGTTCTTC. Protein sequence: CASSLARDPSYNEQFF.

The table lists this clonotype with a few counts. V usage is TRBV20-1 and J usage is TRBJ2-3; no firm D call. The CDR3 sequence is 12 residues long. V was cut by 0 bases and J by 6 bases, with 7 bases left in between. Germline V CDR1 and CDR2: DFQATT, SNEGSKA (reference sequence). CDR3 region: CSARDLGDTQYF. DNA of the CDR3: TGCAGTGCTAGAGATCTAGGGGATACGCAGTATTTT.

The chain combines TRBV5-1 with TRBJ2-3; 7 bases are shared with TRBD2. Germline assignment: CDR1 SGHRS and CDR2 YFSETQ. This CDR3 spans 16 amino acids. Losses at the gene ends were 0 bases for V and 2 bases for J; bases not matched to a gene: 6. CDR3 coding DNA: TGCGCCAGCAGCTTGGCGTCTGCGGGAGTCACAGATACGCAGTATTTT. Translation: CASSLASAGVTDTQYF. The complete variable domain, with remaining parts taken from reference TRBV5-1 and TRBJ2-3, reads KAGVTQTPRYLIKTRGQQVTLSCSPISGHRSVSWYQQTPGQGLQFLFEYFSETQRNKGNFPGRFSGRQFSNSRSEMNVSTLELGDSALYLCASSLASAGVTDTQYFGPGTRLTVL.

The chain joins TRBV20-1 to TRBJ1-5, with D uncertain. V lost 3 bases and J lost 4, with 10 bases in between. Germline V gene sequence: CDR1 DFQATT, CDR2 SNEGSKA (reference sequence). The CDR3 spans 13 residues. CDR3 loop: CSASPIPNQPQHF. For the CDR3, the DNA is TGCAGTGCTAGCCCGATTCCAAATCAGCCCCAGCATTTT.

The V and J genes are TRBV28 and TRBJ2-5; 12 bases are a match to TRBD2. Germline-derived CDR1 and CDR2 are MDHEN and SYDVKM. V was clipped by 6 bases and J by 5 bases; unmatched bases: 7. The CDR3 consists of 15 residues. The CDR3 bases are TGTGCCAGCAGACCTAGCGGGAGGGAGAGGGAGACCCAGTACTTC. It yields the protein CASRPSGRERETQYF.

V gene TRBV2 combines with J gene TRBJ2-7; D gene ambiguous. From germline, CDR1 is SNHLY and CDR2 FYNNEI. With 1 base removed from V and 7 bases from J, the gap between germline ends came to 20 bases. This CDR3 spans 16 amino acids. Here the CDR3 DNA reads TGTGCCAGCAGTGAAGGGTCCAGTGGCAAAATGGGGGAGCAGTACTTC. Amino acids: CASSEGSSGKMGEQYF.

The rearrangement uses TRBV9 and TRBJ2-7; D is perhaps TRBD2 (6 bases). Trimming removed 4 bases from V and 3 bases from J, with 14 bases in between. In germline, CDR1 is SGDLS, CDR2 YYNGEE. This CDR3 is built from 14 residues. CDR3 sequence (DNA): TGTGCCAGCAGCACGGACCCGCGGGGCTACGAGCAGTACTTC. This translates into CASSTDPRGYEQYF.

The rearrangement joins TRBV4-3 to TRBJ1-2; 7 nucleotides match TRBD1. V gave up 4 bases and J gave up 5 bases; unmatched junction bases: 10. CDR1 and CDR2 from the germline V gene are LGHNA and YSLEER. The CDR3 covers 15 residues. CDR3 sequence reads: CASSPQLDRSYGYTF. DNA of the CDR3: TGCGCCAGCAGCCCGCAATTGGACAGGTCGTATGGCTACACCTTC.

The genes are TRBV29-1 and TRBJ2-5; a possible D gene is TRBD1 (6 bases). Per the germline V gene, CDR1 is SQVTM and CDR2 is ANQGSEA. This CDR3 region has 12 residues. Trimming took off 4 bases at V and 2 bases at J, with 8 bases between the two ends. The CDR3 DNA reads as TGCAGCGTTGGCAGGGGACAAGAGACCCAGTACTTC. This encodes CSVGRGQETQYF.